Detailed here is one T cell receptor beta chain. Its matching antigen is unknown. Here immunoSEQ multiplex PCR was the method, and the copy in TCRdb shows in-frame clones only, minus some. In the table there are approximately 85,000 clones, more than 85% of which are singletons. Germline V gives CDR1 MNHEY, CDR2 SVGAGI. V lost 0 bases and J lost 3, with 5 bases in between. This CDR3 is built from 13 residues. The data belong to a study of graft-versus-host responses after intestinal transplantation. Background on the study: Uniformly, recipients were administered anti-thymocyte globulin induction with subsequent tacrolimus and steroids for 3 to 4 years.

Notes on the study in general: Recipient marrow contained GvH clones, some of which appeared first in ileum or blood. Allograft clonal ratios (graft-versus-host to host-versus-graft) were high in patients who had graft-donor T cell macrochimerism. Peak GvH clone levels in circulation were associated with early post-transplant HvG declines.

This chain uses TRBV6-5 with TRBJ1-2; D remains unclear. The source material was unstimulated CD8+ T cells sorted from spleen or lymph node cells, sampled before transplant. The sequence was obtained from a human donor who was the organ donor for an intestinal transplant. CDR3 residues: CASSYSGYYGYTF. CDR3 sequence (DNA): TGTGCCAGCAGTTACTCAGGGTACTATGGCTACACCTTC.